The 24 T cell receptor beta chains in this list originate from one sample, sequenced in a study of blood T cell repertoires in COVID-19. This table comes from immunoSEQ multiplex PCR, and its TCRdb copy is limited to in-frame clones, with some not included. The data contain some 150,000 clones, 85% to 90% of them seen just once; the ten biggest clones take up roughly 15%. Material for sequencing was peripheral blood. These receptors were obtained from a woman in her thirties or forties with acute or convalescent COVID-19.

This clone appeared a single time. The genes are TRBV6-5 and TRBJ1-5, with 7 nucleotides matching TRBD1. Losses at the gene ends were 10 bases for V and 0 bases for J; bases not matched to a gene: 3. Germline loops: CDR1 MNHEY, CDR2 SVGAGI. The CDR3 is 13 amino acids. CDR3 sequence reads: CATRQGSNQPQHF. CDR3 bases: TGTGCCACCCGACAGGGTAGCAATCAGCCCCAGCATTTT.

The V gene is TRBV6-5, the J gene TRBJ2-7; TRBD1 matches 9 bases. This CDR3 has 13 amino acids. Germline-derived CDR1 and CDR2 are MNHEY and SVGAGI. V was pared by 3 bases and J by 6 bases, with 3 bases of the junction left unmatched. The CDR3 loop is CASSYRTGAEQYF. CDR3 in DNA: TGTGCCAGCAGTTATCGGACAGGGGCCGAGCAGTACTTC.

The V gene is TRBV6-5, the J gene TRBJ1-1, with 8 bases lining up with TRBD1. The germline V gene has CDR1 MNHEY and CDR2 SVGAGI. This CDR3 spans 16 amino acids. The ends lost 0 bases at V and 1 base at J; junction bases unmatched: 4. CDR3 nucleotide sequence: TGTGCCAGCAGTTACTCAGCAGGGGGCGGGAACACTGAAGCTTTCTTT. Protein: CASSYSAGGGNTEAFF.

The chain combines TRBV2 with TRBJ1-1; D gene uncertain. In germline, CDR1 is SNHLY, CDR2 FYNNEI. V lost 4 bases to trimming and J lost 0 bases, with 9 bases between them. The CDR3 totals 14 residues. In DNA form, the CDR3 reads TGTGCCAGCAGTGTATCAGATTTGAACACTGAAGCTTTCTTT. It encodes CASSVSDLNTEAFF.

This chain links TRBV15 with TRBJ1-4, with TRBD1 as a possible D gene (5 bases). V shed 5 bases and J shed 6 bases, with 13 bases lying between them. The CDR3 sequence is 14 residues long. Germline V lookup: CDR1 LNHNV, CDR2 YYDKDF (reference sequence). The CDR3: CATSFRGWDEKLFF. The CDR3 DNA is TGTGCCACCAGCTTTCGGGGGTGGGATGAAAAACTGTTTTTT. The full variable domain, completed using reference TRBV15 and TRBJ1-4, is DAMVIQNPRYQVTQFGKPVTLSCSQTLNHNVMYWYQQKSSQAPKLLFHYYDKDFNNEADTPDNFQSRRPNTSFCFLDIRSPGLGDTAMYLCATSFRGWDEKLFFGSGTQLSVL.

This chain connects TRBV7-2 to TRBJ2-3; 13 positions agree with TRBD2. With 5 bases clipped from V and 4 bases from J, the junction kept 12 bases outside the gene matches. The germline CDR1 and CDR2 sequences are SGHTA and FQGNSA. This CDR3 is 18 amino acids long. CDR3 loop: CASSLIGLAGARSDTQYF. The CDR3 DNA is TGTGCCAGCAGCCTTATAGGACTAGCGGGAGCGCGGTCAGATACGCAGTATTTT.

DNA for the CDR3: TGTGCCAGCAAAGAGACAATCGTTCCCCAAGAGACCCAGTACTTC. It yields the protein CASKETIVPQETQYF. The J gene is TRBJ2-5, the V gene TRBV2; D not certain. Germline V gives CDR1 SNHLY, CDR2 FYNNEI. V lost 7 bases to trimming and J lost 1 base, with 16 bases between them. There are 15 residues in the CDR3.

CDR3 coding DNA: TGCAGCGTTGAAGATTCGGCAGGGGGTACCTACGAGCAGTACTTC. Translating gives CSVEDSAGGTYEQYF. The chain links TRBV29-1 to TRBJ2-7, with TRBD1 matching over 7 bases. Germline V gene sequence: CDR1 SQVTM, CDR2 ANQGSEA. This CDR3 is built from 15 residues. After removal of 0 bases from V and 2 bases from J, the junction contained 7 bases not matched to a gene.

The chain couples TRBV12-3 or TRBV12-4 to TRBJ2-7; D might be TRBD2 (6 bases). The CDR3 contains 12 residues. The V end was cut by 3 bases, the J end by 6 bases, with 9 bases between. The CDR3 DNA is TGTGCCAGCAGTTTCCTAGCGAGCGAGCAGTACTTC. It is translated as CASSFLASEQYF.

CDR3 coding DNA: TGTGCCATCAGTGAGCCAGGACTAGCGGTACATACGCAGTATTTT. This translates into CAISEPGLAVHTQYF. V usage is TRBV10-3 and J usage is TRBJ2-3; TRBD2 matches 10 bases. The CDR3 has 15 residues. With 2 bases clipped from V and 7 bases from J, the junction kept 6 bases outside the gene matches. Looked up from germline, CDR1 is ENHRY and CDR2 is SYGVKD.

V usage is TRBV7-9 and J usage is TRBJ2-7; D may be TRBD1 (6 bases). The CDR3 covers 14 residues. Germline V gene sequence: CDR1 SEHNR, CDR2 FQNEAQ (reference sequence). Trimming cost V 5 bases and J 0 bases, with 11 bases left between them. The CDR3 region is CASSKQGNSYEQYF. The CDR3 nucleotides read TGTGCCAGCAGCAAACAGGGTAACTCCTACGAGCAGTACTTC.

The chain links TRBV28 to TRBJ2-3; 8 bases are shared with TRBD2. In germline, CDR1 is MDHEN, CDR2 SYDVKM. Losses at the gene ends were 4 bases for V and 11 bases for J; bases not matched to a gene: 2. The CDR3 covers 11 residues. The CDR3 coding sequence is TGTGCCAGCAGTTCCGCGGGGGGGCAGTATTTT. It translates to CASSSAGGQYF. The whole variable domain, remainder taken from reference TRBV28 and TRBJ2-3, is DVKVTQSSRYLVKRTGEKVFLECVQDMDHENMFWYRQDPGLGLRLIYFSYDVKMKEKGDIPEGYSVSREKKERFSLILESASTNQTSMYLCASSSAGGQYFGPGTRLTVL.

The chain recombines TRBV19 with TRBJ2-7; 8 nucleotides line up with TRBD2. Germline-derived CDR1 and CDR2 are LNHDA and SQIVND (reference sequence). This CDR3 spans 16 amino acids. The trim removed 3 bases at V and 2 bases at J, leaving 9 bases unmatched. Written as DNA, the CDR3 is TGTGCCAGTAGTATCGGGCTGCGGGGGGCTACCTACGAGCAGTACTTC. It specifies CASSIGLRGATYEQYF.

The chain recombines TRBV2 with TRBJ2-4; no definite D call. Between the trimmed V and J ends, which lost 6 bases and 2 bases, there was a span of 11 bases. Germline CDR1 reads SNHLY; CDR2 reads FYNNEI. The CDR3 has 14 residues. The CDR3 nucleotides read TGTGCCAGCAGCGTCAGTGGCACCAAAAACATTCAGTACTTC. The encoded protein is CASSVSGTKNIQYF.

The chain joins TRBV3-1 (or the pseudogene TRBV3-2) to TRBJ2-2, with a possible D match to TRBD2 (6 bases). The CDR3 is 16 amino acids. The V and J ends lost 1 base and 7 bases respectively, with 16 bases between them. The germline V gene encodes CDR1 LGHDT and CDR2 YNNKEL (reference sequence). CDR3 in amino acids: CASSQGGLLGGGELFF. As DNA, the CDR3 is TGTGCCAGCAGCCAAGGAGGACTACTCGGCGGCGGGGAGCTGTTTTTT.

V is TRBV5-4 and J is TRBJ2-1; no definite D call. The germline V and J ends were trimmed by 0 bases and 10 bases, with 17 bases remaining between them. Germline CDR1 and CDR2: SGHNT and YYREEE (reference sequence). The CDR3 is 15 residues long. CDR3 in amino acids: CASSLAYQTLSEQFF. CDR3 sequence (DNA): TGTGCCAGCAGCTTGGCCTACCAAACCCTATCCGAGCAGTTCTTC.

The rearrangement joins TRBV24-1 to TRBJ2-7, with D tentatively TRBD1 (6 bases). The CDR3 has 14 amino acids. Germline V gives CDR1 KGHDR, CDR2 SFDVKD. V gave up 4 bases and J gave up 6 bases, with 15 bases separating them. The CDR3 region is CATSEFQDSIEQYF. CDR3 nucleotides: TGTGCCACCAGTGAATTTCAGGACAGTATCGAGCAGTACTTC.

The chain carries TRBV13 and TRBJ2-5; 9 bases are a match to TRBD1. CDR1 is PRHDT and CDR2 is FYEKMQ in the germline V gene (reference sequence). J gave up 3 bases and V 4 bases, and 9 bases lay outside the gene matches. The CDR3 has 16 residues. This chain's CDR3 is CASSSERTGEKETQYF. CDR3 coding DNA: TGTGCCAGCAGCTCCGAAAGGACAGGGGAAAAAGAGACCCAGTACTTC.

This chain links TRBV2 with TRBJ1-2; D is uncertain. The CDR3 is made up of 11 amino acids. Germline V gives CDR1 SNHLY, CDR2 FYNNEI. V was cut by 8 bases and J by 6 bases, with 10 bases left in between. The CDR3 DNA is TGTGCCAGCCACCCGGAGGATGGCTACACCTTC. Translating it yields CASHPEDGYTF. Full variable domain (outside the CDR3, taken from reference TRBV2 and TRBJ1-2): EPEVTQTPSHQVTQMGQEVILRCVPISNHLYFYWYRQILGQKVEFLVSFYNNEISEKSEIFDDQFSVERPDGSNFTLKIRSTKLEDSAMYFCASHPEDGYTFGSGTRLTVV.

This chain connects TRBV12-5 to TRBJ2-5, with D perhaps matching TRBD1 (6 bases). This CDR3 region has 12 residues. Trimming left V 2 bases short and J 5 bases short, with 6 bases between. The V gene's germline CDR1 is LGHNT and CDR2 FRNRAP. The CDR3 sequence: CASGLTGETQYF. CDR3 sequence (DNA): TGTGCTAGTGGTTTGACAGGGGAGACCCAGTACTTC.

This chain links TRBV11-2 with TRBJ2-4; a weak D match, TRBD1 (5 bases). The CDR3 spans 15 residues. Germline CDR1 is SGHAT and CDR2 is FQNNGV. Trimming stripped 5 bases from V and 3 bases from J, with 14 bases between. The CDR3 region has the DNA TGTGCCAGCAGCCACACAGGATTCTACAAAAACATTCAGTACTTC. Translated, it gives CASSHTGFYKNIQYF.

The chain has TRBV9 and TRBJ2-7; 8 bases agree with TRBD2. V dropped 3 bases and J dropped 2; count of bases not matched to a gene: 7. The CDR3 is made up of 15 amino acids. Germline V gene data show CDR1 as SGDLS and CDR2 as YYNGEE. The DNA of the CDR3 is TGTGCCAGCAGCGCACTAGCGGAAGTTCCCTACGAGCAGTACTTC. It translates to CASSALAEVPYEQYF.

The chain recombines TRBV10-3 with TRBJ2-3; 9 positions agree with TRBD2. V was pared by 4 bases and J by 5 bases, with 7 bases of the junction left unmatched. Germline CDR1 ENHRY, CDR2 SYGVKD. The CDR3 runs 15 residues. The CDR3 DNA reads TGTGCCATCAGTGGCGGCGGGAGGGCCGAAGATACGCAGTATTTT. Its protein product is CAISGGGRAEDTQYF.

The CDR3 DNA follows: TGTGCCAGCAGTGAATATAGCTTAACAGATACGCAGTATTTT. Translation gives CASSEYSLTDTQYF. This chain joins TRBV25-1 and TRBJ2-3; unclear D gene. Germline V gives CDR1 MGHDK, CDR2 SYGVNS. The CDR3 is 14 amino acids. V was clipped by 0 bases and J by 3 bases, with 7 bases between them.